Listed here are 32 T cell receptor beta chains from one sample, sequenced in a study of glioma-infiltrating T cells (TCRdb year 2016). Instrument on record: Illumina MiSeq. The iRepertoire nested amplicon-rescue multiplex PCR (arm-PCR) platform was used to amplify TCR alpha and beta CDR3 regions from RNA. TCRdb's own reprocessing of the public reads used fastp at Q25 and MiXCR and kept productive beta chains. Rows with one shared CDR3 protein collapse into an entry with the most common genes and DNA. This sample has more than 300,000 distinct CDR3 sequences in its table, and 41% of those were observed once. In total, the top ten clones hold approximately 12% of the sample. The sequencing input was glioma tissue, nonneoplastic brain tissue, or PBMCs (not recorded which). All receptors come from a human donor with low-grade glioma or glioblastoma, undergoing nonglioma brain surgery, or in good health (not recorded which).

The chain links TRBV4-3 to TRBJ1-2; D is undetermined. The CDR3 is 16 amino acids. Trimming pared 1 base from V and 0 bases from J, leaving 12 bases between. Germline CDR1 reads LGHNA; CDR2 reads YSLEER. CDR3 region: CASSQGRVSANYGYTF. The DNA of the CDR3 is TGCGCCAGCAGCCAAGGTCGGGTTAGCGCTAACTATGGCTACACCTTC.

V gene TRBV7-2 combines with J gene TRBJ2-1; D call uncertain. Trimming cost V 10 bases and J 0 bases, with 22 bases left between them. Germline loops: CDR1 SGHTA, CDR2 FQGNSA. This CDR3 region has 17 residues. In DNA form, the CDR3 reads TGTGCCACCCCACCCGGCCAAGGCGGTAGCTCCTACAATGAGCAGTTCTTC. Its protein product is CATPPGQGGSSYNEQFF.

Remarks on this clonotype: A read error may be the cause here, since a much bigger clone is one base away. The chain uses TRBV27 and TRBJ1-1; D is undetermined. Trimming left V 3 bases short and J 1 base short, with 12 bases between. The CDR3 sequence is 15 residues long. CDR1 and CDR2 (germline): MNHEY, SMNVEV (reference sequence). The CDR3 DNA reads as TGTGCCAGCAGTTTTTTTAGACACCAGAACACTGAAGCTTTCTTT. It is translated as CASSFFRHQNTEAFF.

In the case of this clonotype: This may come from a read error, since a much larger clone is one base off. J is TRBJ1-5 and V is TRBV4-1, with D possibly TRBD1 on 5 matching bases. From germline, CDR1 is MGHRA and CDR2 YSYEKL. This CDR3 comprises 17 residues. The CDR3 spells CASSQDARGGSNQTQHF. The CDR3 DNA is TGCGCCAGCAGCCAAGACGCGAGGGGCGGCAGCAATCAGACCCAGCATTTT.

The chain employs TRBV20-1 and TRBJ2-2, with D perhaps TRBD1 or TRBD2 (5 bases each). The CDR3 covers 18 residues. Germline assignment: CDR1 DFQATT and CDR2 SNEGSKA (reference sequence). V was trimmed by 6 bases and J by 7 bases, leaving 30 bases between them. The CDR3 nucleotides are TGCAGTGCCAAAGAGGTGGCAGGGAGAAGGGCATCCCACGGGGAGCTGTTTTTT. This codes for CSAKEVAGRRASHGELFF.

The genes are TRBV7-2 and TRBJ2-1; TRBD2 might be the D (6 bases). The V end was cut by 4 bases, the J end by 6 bases, with 13 bases between. The germline gives CDR1 SGHTA, CDR2 FQGNSA. This CDR3 comprises 14 residues. In DNA form, the CDR3 reads TGTGCCAGCAGCTCTTCCGGGACTCCCAATGAGCAGTTCTTC. Translation: CASSSSGTPNEQFF.

This chain uses TRBV28 with TRBJ2-6; no firm D call. Germline CDR1 is MDHEN and CDR2 is SYDVKM. V dropped 2 bases and J dropped 0 bases, with 20 bases sitting between them. The CDR3 sequence is 20 residues long. In DNA form, the CDR3 reads TGTGCCAGCAGTTTAAGGGTCGTGAGGTACAACCACTCTGGGGCCAACGTCCTGACTTTC. As protein: CASSLRVVRYNHSGANVLTF.

Notes on this clonotype: A much larger clone differs by one base, so this may be a read error. The V gene is TRBV6-1, the J gene TRBJ2-2, with 7 nucleotides matching TRBD2. This CDR3 is 13 amino acids long. Germline V CDR1 and CDR2: MNHNS, SASEGT. CDR3 sequence: CASRSGNTGELSF. The CDR3 coding sequence is TGTGCCAGCAGAAGCGGGAACACCGGGGAGCTGTCTTTT.

This clonotype showed up just a few times. This rearrangement joins TRBV7-2 to TRBJ1-5, with D perhaps TRBD1 (6 bases). Looked up from germline, CDR1 is SGHTA and CDR2 is FQGNSA. V was cut by 1 base and J by 5 bases, with 12 bases left in between. The CDR3 spans 15 residues. The CDR3 nucleotides are TGTGCCAGCAGCTTAGGGAGGGGGGCGGATCAGCCCCAGCATTTT. This encodes CASSLGRGADQPQHF.

To note about this clonotype: A much larger clone lies a single base off, so this may be a read error. The V gene is TRBV6-1, the J gene TRBJ2-1; weak D call: TRBD2 (5 bases). Germline-derived CDR1 and CDR2 are MNHNS and SASEGT. CDR3 length: 12 residues. CDR3 amino acids: CASRGLYNKQFF. CDR3 nucleotides: TGTGCCAGCAGAGGACTGTACAATAAGCAGTTCTTC.

This chain's CDR3 is CASSLHISEPTYEQYF. Here the CDR3 DNA reads TGTGCCAGCAGTTTACATATATCAGAGCCGACCTACGAGCAGTACTTC. This chain uses TRBV28 with TRBJ2-7; D gene uncertain. V was shortened by 2 bases and J by 2 bases, with 16 bases between the two germline ends. The length of the CDR3 is 16 residues. Germline V gene lookup returns CDR1 MDHEN and CDR2 SYDVKM.

The chain recombines TRBV15 with TRBJ1-1, with TRBD1 as a possible D gene (6 bases). The germline gives CDR1 LNHNV, CDR2 YYDKDF (reference sequence). Trimming removed 4 bases from V and 0 bases from J, with 15 bases in between. This CDR3 is 16 amino acids long. The CDR3 here is CATSIIPGTLNTEAFF. CDR3 nucleotides: TGTGCCACCAGCATCATACCCGGGACATTGAACACTGAAGCTTTCTTT.

This clonotype occurred once. A much larger clone differs by one base, so this may be a read error. This sequence joins TRBV20-1 and TRBJ2-3; perhaps TRBD2 as D (6 bases). The CDR3 has 14 residues. V lost 2 bases and J lost 2, with 11 bases in between. Germline CDR1 and CDR2: DFQATT and SNEGSKA (reference sequence). This chain's CDR3 is CSARLAFSTDTQYF. CDR3 in DNA: TGCAGTGCTAGACTAGCGTTTTCCACAGATACGCAGTATTTT.

This clonotype was found a few times. The rearrangement links TRBV7-2 to TRBJ2-5; maybe TRBD2 (5 bases). Germline assignment: CDR1 SGHTA and CDR2 FQGNSA. The length of the CDR3 is 15 residues. Trimming removed 7 bases from V and 0 bases from J, with 15 bases in between. Written as DNA, the CDR3 is TGTGCCAGCACCCCCCGAGGGAGTTACCAAGAGACCCAGTACTTC. Protein sequence: CASTPRGSYQETQYF. The full variable domain, its missing parts supplied by reference TRBV7-2 and TRBJ2-5, is GAGVSQSPSNKVTEKGKDVELRCDPISGHTALYWYRQSLGQGLEFLIYFQGNSAPDKSGLPSDRFSAERTGGSVSTLTIQRTQQEDSAVYLCASTPRGSYQETQYFGPGTRLLVL.

Note on this clonotype: A much larger clone differs from this one at a single base, so this may be a read error. The chain recombines TRBV20-1 with TRBJ1-2; perhaps TRBD1 as D (6 bases). Germline-derived CDR1 and CDR2 are DFQATT and SNEGSKA (reference sequence). This CDR3 has 13 amino acids. The chain's CDR3 is CSAAQDSNYGYIF. CDR3 coding DNA: TGCAGTGCCGCGCAGGACAGTAACTATGGCTACATCTTC.

Concerning this clonotype: Being one base from a much bigger clone, this may be a read error. The chain recombines TRBV27 with TRBJ2-3; weak D call: TRBD2 (6 bases). The CDR3 is made up of 17 amino acids. The germline gives CDR1 MNHEY, CDR2 SMNVEV (reference sequence). V was shortened by 3 bases and J by 2 bases, with 18 bases between the two germline ends. CDR3 residues: CASSFPLAYPNTDTQYF. The CDR3 DNA follows: TGTGCCAGCAGTTTTCCCCTAGCGTACCCTAACACAGATACGCAGTATTTT.

There are a few counts of this clonotype. The rearrangement joins TRBV4-2 to TRBJ1-5, with a tentative D call TRBD1 (5 bases). V shed 3 bases and J shed 0 bases, with 9 bases lying between them. Germline CDR1 is LGHNA and CDR2 is YNFKEQ. This CDR3 is 15 amino acids long. The CDR3 bases are TGTGCCAGCAGCCAGCCAGGACATAGCAATCAGCCCCAGCATTTT. It is translated as CASSQPGHSNQPQHF.

This clonotype came up many times. This rearrangement joins TRBV6-2 or TRBV6-3 to TRBJ1-5, with 7 nucleotides matching TRBD1. The V segment lost 6 bases and the J segment 2 bases; nucleotides outside the gene matches: 7. Germline V gene sequence: CDR1 MNHEY, CDR2 SVGEGT. The CDR3 contains 15 residues. CDR3 region: CASRMTGIGNQPQHF. DNA of the CDR3: TGTGCCAGCAGGATGACAGGGATAGGCAATCAGCCCCAGCATTTT.

This clonotype was recorded at least ten times. The V gene is TRBV27, the J gene TRBJ2-7; 9 nucleotides align to TRBD1. Germline V lookup: CDR1 MNHEY, CDR2 SMNVEV (reference sequence). The CDR3 sequence is 16 residues long. Trimming cost V 5 bases and J 4 bases; bases outside gene matches: 12. The CDR3 coding sequence is TGTGCCAGCAGTCCACTCCCCGGGACAGGGACATACGAGCAGTACTTC. Amino acid sequence: CASSPLPGTGTYEQYF.

As concerns this clonotype: Given a much more abundant clone one base away, this may be a read error. This chain links TRBV7-2 with TRBJ2-7; D is unclear. Trimming left V 2 bases short and J 0 bases short, with 5 bases between. The germline V gene has CDR1 SGHTA and CDR2 FQGNSA. This CDR3 contains 13 residues. This CDR3 is CASSLRPSYEQYF. The CDR3 bases are TGTGCCAGCAGCTTAAGGCCCTCCTACGAGCAGTACTTC.

This clonotype was counted only a few times. The chain has TRBV6-1 and TRBJ1-2; a weak D match, TRBD1 (5 bases). Germline CDR1 is MNHNS and CDR2 is SASEGT. V was cut by 3 bases and J by 3 bases, with 8 bases left in between. The CDR3 contains 13 residues. The CDR3 loop reads CASSDGGHYGYTF. The CDR3 DNA is TGTGCCAGCAGTGACGGGGGACACTATGGCTACACCTTC.

This clonotype has a count of ten or more. Written as DNA, the CDR3 is TGTGCCACCAGCAGAGACAGGGGACTGTCAGAGACCCAGTACTTC. Translating gives CATSRDRGLSETQYF. V is TRBV15 and J is TRBJ2-5; the D gene could be TRBD1 or TRBD2 (6 bases each). The germline gives CDR1 LNHNV, CDR2 YYDKDF (reference sequence). The CDR3 is 15 residues long. V gave up 0 bases and J gave up 4 bases, with 12 bases separating them.

This clonotype was counted ten times or more. This chain links TRBV6-2 or TRBV6-3 with TRBJ1-1; TRBD1 aligns across 8 bases. The V gene's germline CDR1 is MNHEY and CDR2 SVGEGT. There are 13 residues in the CDR3. V gave up 0 bases and J gave up 8 bases; unmatched junction bases: 2. The CDR3: CASSYSRGPEAFF. CDR3 DNA sequence: TGTGCCAGCAGTTACTCCAGGGGGCCCGAAGCTTTCTTT.

V gene TRBV5-4 combines with J gene TRBJ2-5; D is unresolved. V lost 3 bases to trimming and J lost 1 base, with 19 bases between them. This CDR3 is built from 17 residues. Per the germline V gene, CDR1 is SGHNT and CDR2 is YYREEE (reference sequence). This CDR3 reads CASSSRSLSVAQETQYF. Written as DNA, the CDR3 is TGTGCCAGCAGCTCAAGGAGCCTATCGGTGGCCCAAGAGACCCAGTACTTC.

V gene TRBV7-2 combines with J gene TRBJ2-5; D not certain. Trimming took off 1 base at V and 4 bases at J, with 7 bases between the two ends. The CDR3 contains 13 residues. CDR1 and CDR2 (germline): SGHTA, FQGNSA. CDR3 bases: TGTGCCAGCAGCTTAGTAGTAAGAGAGACCCAGTACTTC. This codes for CASSLVVRETQYF.

V usage is TRBV28 and J usage is TRBJ1-2, with D uncertain. The germline CDR1 and CDR2 sequences are MDHEN and SYDVKM. V lost 7 bases, J lost 3 bases, and 15 bases lay in between. The CDR3 extends over 14 amino acids. The CDR3 loop is CASTLVGLHYGYTF. CDR3 bases: TGTGCCAGCACCCTGGTCGGCCTACACTATGGCTACACCTTC.

About this clonotype itself: One base away lies a much larger clone, so this may be a sequencing read error. The final CDR3 position lacks the conserved phenylalanine or tryptophan, pointing to a likely read error. The chain links TRBV15 to TRBJ2-1; 9 nucleotides line up with TRBD1. With V trimmed by 5 bases and J by 7 bases, 9 bases remained unmatched. Germline V gene sequence: CDR1 LNHNV, CDR2 YYDKDF (reference sequence). CDR3 length equals 15 residues. The CDR3 protein is CATSDEDRGLNEQFL. CDR3 coding DNA: TGTGCCACCAGCGATGAGGACAGGGGTTTAAATGAGCAGTTCCTC.

A note on this clonotype: An end of the junction differs from the germline gene, which may be a read error. The chain employs TRBV28 and TRBJ1-2; the D is unclear. The germline V gene encodes CDR1 MDHEN and CDR2 SYDVKM. This CDR3 spans 12 amino acids. The CDR3 region is CASSSTNCGYTF. The CDR3 DNA sequence: TGTGCCAGCAGTTCAACAAACTGTGGCTACACCTTC.

The chain uses TRBV20-1 and TRBJ1-3; 9 bases fit TRBD1. V lost 6 bases, J lost 4 bases, and 1 base stayed unmatched. Germline V CDR1 and CDR2: DFQATT, SNEGSKA (reference sequence). The CDR3 length is 12 residues. CDR3 sequence (DNA): TGCAGTGCGGGACAGGGAGGAAACACCATATATTTT. It is translated as CSAGQGGNTIYF.

Regarding this clonotype: This CDR3 is missing its conserved last phenylalanine or tryptophan, likely due to a read error. The V and J genes are TRBV3-1 and TRBJ2-3, with TRBD2 as a possible D gene (6 bases). V shed 1 base and J shed 11 bases, with 16 bases lying between them. The V gene's germline CDR1 is LGHDT and CDR2 YNNKEL (reference sequence). The CDR3 is 14 residues long. The CDR3 coding sequence is TGTGCCAGCAGCCAAGCCGCCGGGAGCTACGAGCAGTATTCT. This sequence encodes CASSQAAGSYEQYS.

The chain has TRBV5-1 and TRBJ1-2, with D possibly matching TRBD1 (5 bases). Germline V gene sequence: CDR1 SGHRS, CDR2 YFSETQ. The CDR3 runs to 17 residues. V was pared by 0 bases and J by 2 bases, with 17 bases between. The CDR3, as DNA: TGCGCCAGCAGCTTGGACGGAGGCAGGGAAGGAAACTATGGCTACACCTTC. Amino acid sequence: CASSLDGGREGNYGYTF. Supplemented by reference TRBV5-1 and TRBJ1-2, the full variable domain reads KAGVTQTPRYLIKTRGQQVTLSCSPISGHRSVSWYQQTPGQGLQFLFEYFSETQRNKGNFPGRFSGRQFSNSRSEMNVSTLELGDSALYLCASSLDGGREGNYGYTFGSGTRLTVV.

In this sample, this clonotype turned up a few times. V and J are TRBV6-6 and TRBJ1-6, with TRBD1 as a possible D gene (5 bases). The CDR3 has 16 amino acids. Trimming cost V 5 bases and J 7 bases, with 18 bases left between them. Per germline, CDR1 MNHNY and CDR2 SVGAGI (reference sequence). This CDR3 reads CASSRSWEGRNSPLHF. The CDR3 DNA follows: TGTGCCAGCAGTCGCTCCTGGGAGGGACGGAATTCACCCCTCCACTTT.